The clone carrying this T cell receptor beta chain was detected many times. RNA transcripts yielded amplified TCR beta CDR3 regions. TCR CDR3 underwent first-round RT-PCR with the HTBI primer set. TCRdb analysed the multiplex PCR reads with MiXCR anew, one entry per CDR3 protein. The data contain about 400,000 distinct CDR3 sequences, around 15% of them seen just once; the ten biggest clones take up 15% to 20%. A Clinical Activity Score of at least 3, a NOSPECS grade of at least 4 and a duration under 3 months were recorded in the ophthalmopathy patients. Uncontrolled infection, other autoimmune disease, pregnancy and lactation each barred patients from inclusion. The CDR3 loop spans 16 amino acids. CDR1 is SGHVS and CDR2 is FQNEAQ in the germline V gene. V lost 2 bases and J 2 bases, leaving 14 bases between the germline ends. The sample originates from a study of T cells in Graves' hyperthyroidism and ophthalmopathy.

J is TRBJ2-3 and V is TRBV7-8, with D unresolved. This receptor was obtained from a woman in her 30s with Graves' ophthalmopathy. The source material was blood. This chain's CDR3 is CASSLTPSTSTDTQYF. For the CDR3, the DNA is TGTGCCAGCAGCTTAACCCCTTCCACATCCACAGATACGCAGTATTTT.